The 17 T cell receptor beta chains listed next were all sequenced from one sample in a study of T cell responses to AZD1222 COVID-19 vaccine. Clones were read by immunoSEQ multiplex PCR, and TCRdb kept only the in-frame ones, dropping some. The sample has about 68,000 clones; 85% to 90% are singletons. Sequencing used peripheral blood, obtained on day 0 of AZD1222 vaccination. Every receptor here comes from an adult in good health.

This clone was counted between two and nine times. This chain connects TRBV5-5 to TRBJ2-7, with 8 bases lining up with TRBD2. V lost 1 base and J lost 3; bases outside the gene matches: 6. CDR3 length: 15 amino acids. Germline V gene data show CDR1 as SGHKS and CDR2 as YYEKEE (reference sequence). The CDR3 spells CASSLLTSGFYEQYF. In nucleotides, the CDR3 is TGTGCCAGCAGCTTGTTAACTAGCGGATTCTACGAGCAGTACTTC.

The chain recombines TRBV28 with TRBJ2-3; the D call may be TRBD1 or TRBD2 (5 bases each). Germline V gene data show CDR1 as MDHEN and CDR2 as SYDVKM. Trimming took off 6 bases at V and 5 bases at J, with 18 bases between the two ends. CDR3 length: 15 residues. The CDR3 DNA is TGTGCCAGCAGCGCTGGGGGTCCAGGGCAAGATACGCAGTATTTT. Amino acids: CASSAGGPGQDTQYF.

The chain carries TRBV24-1 and TRBJ2-2, with no clear D. CDR1 KGHDR and CDR2 SFDVKD come from the germline V gene. This CDR3 has 14 amino acids. Trimming took off 0 bases at V and 4 bases at J, with 5 bases between the two ends. CDR3 in DNA: TGTGCCACCAGTGATTTGGATTTCACCGGGGAGCTGTTTTTT. This translates into CATSDLDFTGELFF.

The V gene is TRBV28, the J gene TRBJ1-6; no reliable D call. The CDR3 has 15 amino acids. CDR1 is MDHEN, CDR2 SYDVKM, per germline. The V end was cut by 3 bases, the J end by 9 bases, with 15 bases between. The CDR3 reads CASSFRSTARSPLHF. The CDR3 DNA reads as TGTGCCAGCAGTTTTAGGTCCACTGCCCGTTCACCCCTCCACTTT. Supplemented by reference TRBV28 and TRBJ1-6, the full variable domain reads DVKVTQSSRYLVKRTGEKVFLECVQDMDHENMFWYRQDPGLGLRLIYFSYDVKMKEKGDIPEGYSVSREKKERFSLILESASTNQTSMYLCASSFRSTARSPLHFGNGTRLTVT.

This chain connects TRBV6-1 to TRBJ2-2; a possible D gene is TRBD1 (5 bases). V lost 3 bases to trimming and J lost 7 bases, with 12 bases between them. CDR1 MNHNS and CDR2 SASEGT come from the germline V gene. This CDR3 has 14 residues. In nucleotides, the CDR3 is TGTGCCAGCAGTGACAGGGCCCAAAGCGGGGAGCTGTTTTTT. Translated: CASSDRAQSGELFF.

The chain carries TRBV5-4 and TRBJ2-2; D unresolved. The CDR3 has 14 amino acids. Germline CDR1 reads SGHNT; CDR2 reads YYREEE (reference sequence). Trimming left V 4 bases short and J 2 bases short, with 9 bases between. CDR3 residues: CASSARANTGELFF. The CDR3 DNA follows: TGTGCCAGCAGCGCCCGGGCCAACACCGGGGAGCTGTTTTTT.

This clone has just one count. J is TRBJ1-1 and V is TRBV28; a possible D gene is TRBD1 (6 bases). This CDR3 has 15 amino acids. Germline values: CDR1 MDHEN, CDR2 SYDVKM. The V end was cut by 6 bases, the J end by 4 bases, with 18 bases between. The DNA of the CDR3 is TGTGCCAGCAGGACCGGGGGGCGCGTTGGCACTGAAGCTTTCTTT. Its protein product is CASRTGGRVGTEAFF.

The gene calls are TRBV6-5 and TRBJ1-2, with D unclear. This CDR3 spans 10 amino acids. Germline CDR1 MNHEY, CDR2 SVGAGI. Trimming left V 7 bases short and J 8 bases short, with 8 bases between. CDR3 nucleotide sequence: TGTGCCAGCACCCTGGGCGGCTACACCTTC. Residues: CASTLGGYTF.

Only a few counts were recorded for this clone. J is TRBJ2-3 and V is TRBV7-2; D not certain. V dropped 2 bases and J dropped 3 bases, with 15 bases sitting between them. CDR3 length equals 16 residues. Germline V gene lookup returns CDR1 SGHTA and CDR2 FQGNSA. The chain's CDR3 is CASSLSGGSRTDTQYF. CDR3 in DNA: TGTGCCAGCAGCTTATCGGGCGGAAGCCGTACAGATACGCAGTATTTT.

The V and J genes are TRBV6-5 and TRBJ1-2; no definite D call. CDR1 and CDR2 (germline): MNHEY, SVGAGI. This CDR3 has 14 amino acids. The V end was cut by 8 bases, the J end by 0 bases, with 13 bases between. The CDR3 protein is CASVPIPTNYGYTF. The CDR3, as DNA: TGTGCCAGCGTCCCTATCCCGACTAACTATGGCTACACCTTC.

The chain has TRBV7-8 and TRBJ1-4, with unresolved D. Deletions cut 2 bases from V and 14 bases from J, with 15 bases between. This CDR3 comprises 13 residues. Germline V lookup: CDR1 SGHVS, CDR2 FQNEAQ. This CDR3 reads CASSLLTDERLFF. The CDR3 DNA reads as TGTGCCAGCAGCTTATTAACCGATGAAAGGCTGTTTTTT.

The chain combines TRBV6-5 with TRBJ1-5; no clear D. Germline CDR1 and CDR2: MNHEY and SVGAGI. Trimming cost V 8 bases and J 0 bases, with 11 bases left between them. CDR3 size: 14 residues. The DNA of the CDR3 is TGTGCCAGCGAGCGGTCCGGTAGCAATCAGCCCCAGCATTTT. Protein sequence: CASERSGSNQPQHF.

The chain combines TRBV6-2 or TRBV6-3 with TRBJ2-3; D is undetermined. Trimming cost V 3 bases and J 2 bases, with 6 bases left between them. Per germline, CDR1 MNHEY and CDR2 SVGEGT. The CDR3 has 13 residues. The CDR3: CASSYGYTDTQYF. The DNA for the CDR3 is TGTGCCAGCAGTTATGGGTACACAGATACGCAGTATTTT.

CDR3 nucleotides: TGTGCCAGTAGAGAATATTTACAGGGGCCCGGGGAGCTGTTTTTT. As protein: CASREYLQGPGELFF. The genes are TRBV19 and TRBJ2-2, with TRBD1 matching 7 bases. J lost 6 bases, V lost 6 bases, and 10 bases had no gene match. This CDR3 has 15 amino acids. Germline V gives CDR1 LNHDA, CDR2 SQIVND (reference sequence).

This chain joins TRBV6-1 and TRBJ2-6; perhaps TRBD2 as D (5 bases). The CDR3 extends over 17 amino acids. The V gene lost 2 bases and the J gene lost 2 bases, with 13 bases spanning the gap. Germline values: CDR1 MNHNS, CDR2 SASEGT. The CDR3 DNA is TGTGCCAGCAGTGAAAGTCATCGAGGGCCTGGGGCCAACGTCCTGACTTTC. This sequence encodes CASSESHRGPGANVLTF.

J is TRBJ1-2 and V is TRBV6-4; D call uncertain. The germline V gene encodes CDR1 MRHNA and CDR2 SNTAGT. This CDR3 spans 13 amino acids. The V end was cut by 6 bases, the J end by 6 bases, with 14 bases between. The CDR3: CASSALGYDGYTF. The CDR3 DNA is TGTGCCAGCAGCGCCTTAGGGTATGATGGCTACACCTTC.

The chain carries TRBV7-2 and TRBJ1-1, with no clear D. Trimming shortened V by 2 bases and J by 1 base, and 8 bases separated the two germline ends. CDR3 size: 14 residues. Germline V gene sequence: CDR1 SGHTA, CDR2 FQGNSA. The CDR3 DNA sequence: TGTGCCAGCAGCTTATCCCACGGGAACACTGAAGCTTTCTTT. This encodes CASSLSHGNTEAFF.